This record concerns one TCR beta chain sequence. It has no known antigen specificity. No much larger clonotype is one base removed from it; base qualities were not supplied. Counted from cysteine to phenylalanine, this CDR3 has 13 amino acids. Kept here is only the CDR3 DNA, which spans 39 bases and is read in frame from base 1. CDR1 and CDR2 are read off the germline V gene as SQVTM and ANQGSEA. The junction shows trimming of 7 bases on V and 1 base on J, plus 13 bases between the germline ends. This entry belongs to a study of blood T cell repertoires in COVID-19 (dated by TCRdb to 2018 to 2020). The study in broad terms: Samples from collaborators originated in the United States, Italy and Spain and spanned both the acute and convalescent phases of COVID-19. Samples were obtained from the ongoing ImmuneRACE study (first 160 participants) and from about 1,300 subjects provided by 6 global collaborators. Nearly every sample came with metadata listing a de-identified subject ID, COVID-19 status, age in years and sex. The material from the prospective study consisted of cDNA or gDNA derived from T cells, B-cell-depleted T cells, or PBMCs. Deeply sampled blood TCRbeta repertoires from subjects exposed to, actively infected with, or recovered from COVID-19 were included in the dataset. Where available, HLA class I and class II types were taken from metadata supplied by the sample provider and were not determined by assay-based typing. A freely available public database, intended as a resource for researchers studying the immune response to SARS-CoV-2, is where the repertoires were released.

Each collaborating institution followed its own protocols to collect whole blood in K2EDTA tubes. For TCRbeta analysis, collaborator samples were shipped as frozen whole blood, as isolated PBMCs, or as DNA extracted from either sample type. On the study overall, not on this receptor specifically: Clinical and demographic metadata were provided uncurated, with the amount varying by source and participant.

The immunoSEQ Assay, a bias-controlled multiplex PCR, was used to amplify TCRbeta CDR3 regions from genomic DNA. Per the source publication's procedure: Within the assay, amplification of reference gene primers was used to estimate how many nucleated cells each sample contained. Sequence reads were collapsed and filtered to measure the absolute abundance of every unique TCRbeta CDR3 rearrangement. For each sample, productive Simpson clonality was calculated as the square root of Simpson's diversity index over productive rearrangements. TCRdb limited this immuneACCESS table to in-frame rearrangements with V and J called. A share of clones is missing; checked studies link under half to unresolved V genes, and the rest is unexplained. V and J calls and clone size are copied from that table; D and trimming were computed from the DNA. A total of approximately 86,000 clones appear in this sample, 89% of them only once. The leading ten clones occupy 8% to 9.5% of the sample.

The specimen sequenced was peripheral blood. The receptor was isolated from a man aged 45-65 years with acute or convalescent COVID-19. This sequence uses TRBV29-1 and TRBJ1-1; TRBD1 is possibly the D segment (5 matching bases). In nucleotide form, the sequence is TGCAGCGCGGCGGGGGTCCGGAACACTGAAGCTTTCTTT. It encodes CSAAGVRNTEAFF.